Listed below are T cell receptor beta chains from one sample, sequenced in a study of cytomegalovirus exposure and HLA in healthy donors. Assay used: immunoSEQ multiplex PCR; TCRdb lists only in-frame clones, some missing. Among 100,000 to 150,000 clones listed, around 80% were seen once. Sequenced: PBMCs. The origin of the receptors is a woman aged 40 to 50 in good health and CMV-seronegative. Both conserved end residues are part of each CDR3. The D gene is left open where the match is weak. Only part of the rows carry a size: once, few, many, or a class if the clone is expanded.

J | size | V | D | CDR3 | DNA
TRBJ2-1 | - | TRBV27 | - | CASSLGTLNEQFF | TGTGCCAGCAGTTTAGGGACTCTCAATGAGCAGTTCTTC
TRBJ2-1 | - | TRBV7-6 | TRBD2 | CASSLTGLASSYNEQFF | TGTGCCAGCAGCTTAACAGGACTAGCGAGCTCCTACAATGAGCAGTTCTTC
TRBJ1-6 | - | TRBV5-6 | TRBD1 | CASSSGTEADSPLHF | TGTGCCAGCAGCTCGGGGACAGAAGCGGATTCACCCCTCCACTTT
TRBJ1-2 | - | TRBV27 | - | CASSSITTGNYGYTF | TGTGCCAGCAGCTCTATAACGACGGGTAACTATGGCTACACCTTC
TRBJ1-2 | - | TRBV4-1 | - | CASSQDSQGSSGYTF | TGCGCCAGCAGCCAAGATTCGCAGGGCTCCAGTGGCTACACCTTC
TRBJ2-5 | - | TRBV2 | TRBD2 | CASSLRTSGTAPQYF | TGTGCCAGCAGCCTAAGGACTAGCGGGACGGCTCCCCAGTACTTC
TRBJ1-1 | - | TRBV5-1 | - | CASSLAPDTEAFF | TGCGCCAGCAGCTTGGCCCCTGACACTGAAGCTTTCTTT
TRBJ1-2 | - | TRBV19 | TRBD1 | CASSHGTGTNYGYTF | TGTGCCAGTAGCCACGGGACAGGGACGAACTATGGCTACACCTTC
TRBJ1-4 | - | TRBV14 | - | CASSPFRSGQHEKLFF | TGTGCCAGCAGCCCGTTTCGCTCGGGACAACATGAAAAACTGTTTTTT
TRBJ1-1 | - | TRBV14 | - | CASSQDINRVDAEAFF | TGTGCCAGCAGCCAAGACATAAACAGGGTCGACGCTGAAGCTTTCTTT
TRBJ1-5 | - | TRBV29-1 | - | CSVGRAIDQPQHF | TGCAGCGTTGGCAGGGCAATAGATCAGCCCCAGCATTTT
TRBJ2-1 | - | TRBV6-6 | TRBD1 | CASRGTGRGSYNEQFF | TGTGCCAGCAGGGGGACAGGGAGGGGCTCCTACAATGAGCAGTTCTTC
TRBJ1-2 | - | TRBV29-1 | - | CSASGYYGYTF | TGCAGCGCCTCGGGTTACTATGGCTACACCTTC
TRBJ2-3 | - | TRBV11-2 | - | CASSLVGQGGDTQYF | TGTGCCAGCAGCTTAGTGGGGCAGGGGGGCGATACGCAGTATTTT
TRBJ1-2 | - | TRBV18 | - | CASSPPGLGPNYGYTF | TGTGCCAGCTCACCACCGGGGCTGGGCCCTAACTATGGCTACACCTTC
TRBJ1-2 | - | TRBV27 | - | CASRPGHSYGYTF | TGTGCCAGCAGACCCGGACACTCCTATGGCTACACCTTC
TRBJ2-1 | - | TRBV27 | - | CASAMGGAPYNEQFF | TGTGCCAGCGCCATGGGGGGAGCCCCCTACAATGAGCAGTTCTTC
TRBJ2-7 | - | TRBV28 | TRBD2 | CASSPAVGAGGPYEQYF | TGTGCCAGCAGCCCAGCCGTGGGAGCGGGGGGGCCCTACGAGCAGTACTTC
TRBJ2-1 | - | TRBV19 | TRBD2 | CASSIGAGPIRNEQFF | TGTGCCAGTAGTATAGGAGCGGGGCCCATAAGGAATGAGCAGTTCTTC
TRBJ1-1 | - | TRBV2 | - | CASSGYQGYAEAFF | TGTGCCAGCAGTGGGTATCAGGGTTACGCTGAAGCTTTCTTT
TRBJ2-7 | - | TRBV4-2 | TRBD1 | CASSQGAQGLDEQYF | TGTGCCAGCAGCCAAGGGGCACAGGGGTTGGACGAGCAGTACTTC
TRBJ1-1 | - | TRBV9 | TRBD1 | CASRTGTGSNTEAFF | TGTGCCAGCAGAACCGGGACAGGGTCGAACACTGAAGCTTTCTTT
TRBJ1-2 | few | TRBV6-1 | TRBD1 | CASSEALGQANYGYTF | TGTGCCAGCAGTGAAGCGCTTGGACAGGCGAACTATGGCTACACCTTC
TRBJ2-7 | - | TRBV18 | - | CASSPLQDSGYEQYF | TGTGCCAGCTCACCTCTACAGGACAGTGGCTACGAGCAGTACTTC
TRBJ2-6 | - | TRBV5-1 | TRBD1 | CASSLTGGAGANGLTF | TGCGCCAGCAGCTTGACAGGGGGCGCTGGGGCCAACGGCCTGACTTTC
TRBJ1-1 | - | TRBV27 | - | CASSLGRAVEAFF | TGTGCCAGCAGTTTAGGGCGGGCCGTTGAAGCTTTCTTT
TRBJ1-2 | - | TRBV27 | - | CASSLSRGRGGYTF | TGTGCCAGCAGTTTATCGAGGGGGAGGGGTGGCTACACCTTC
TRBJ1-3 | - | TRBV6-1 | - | CASSETGRGHF | TGTGCCAGCAGTGAGACAGGACGAGGACATTTT
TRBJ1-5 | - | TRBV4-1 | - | CASSQEERGPQHF | TGCGCCAGCAGCCAAGAGGAAAGGGGGCCCCAGCATTTT
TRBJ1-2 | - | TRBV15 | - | CATSRDSRTGYGYTF | TGTGCCACCAGCAGAGATTCCAGGACGGGGTATGGCTACACCTTC
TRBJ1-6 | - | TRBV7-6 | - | CASSSDAQNSPLHF | TGTGCCAGCAGCTCAGATGCCCAGAATTCACCCCTCCACTTT
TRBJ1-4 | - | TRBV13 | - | CASSLTGVNEKLFF | TGTGCCAGCAGCTTAACCGGGGTAAATGAAAAACTGTTTTTT
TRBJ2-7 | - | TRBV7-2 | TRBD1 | CASSLGTPGTGAEQYF | TGTGCCAGCAGCTTAGGGACCCCCGGGACAGGGGCCGAGCAGTACTTC